Listed here are 17 T cell receptor beta chains from one sample, sequenced in a study of metastatic and nonmetastatic thyroid tumors. All patients were treatment-naive before thyroid surgery. Via MiXCR, TCRdb re-called the PCR reads. Of approximately 15,000 clones in the sample, about 22% were seen once. The sequencing input was tumor tissue. These receptors all stem from a female donor with papillary thyroid cancer or a benign thyroid nodule (not recorded which). Some clones in this sample may be carry-over from other donors' samples.

This clone was detected ten times or more. The rearrangement links TRBV19 to TRBJ2-2; 10 positions match TRBD1. Per germline, CDR1 LNHDA and CDR2 SQIVND (reference sequence). This CDR3 is 17 amino acids long. V shed 5 bases and J 5 bases; nucleotides not matched to a gene: 11. This chain's CDR3 is CASSFAGQGTYTGELFF. The DNA of the CDR3 is TGTGCCAGTAGTTTTGCGGGACAGGGGACCTATACCGGGGAGCTGTTTTTT.

This clone was seen many times. The chain recombines TRBV27 with TRBJ2-1; D might be TRBD1 (5 bases). The CDR3 runs 15 residues. Trimming stripped 5 bases from V and 2 bases from J, with 13 bases between. Germline CDR1 and CDR2: MNHEY and SMNVEV (reference sequence). The DNA of the CDR3 is TGTGCCAGCAGTCGGAGCAGGGATACCTACAATGAGCAGTTCTTC. It yields the protein CASSRSRDTYNEQFF.

In the case of this clone: The conserved phenylalanine or tryptophan normally closing the CDR3 is absent here, so this likely arose from a read error. The rearrangement joins TRBV12-3 or TRBV12-4 to TRBJ1-2, with TRBD1 matching 7 bases. V was pared by 10 bases and J by 3 bases, with 8 bases of the junction left unmatched. The CDR3 is 13 residues long. In DNA form, the CDR3 reads TGTGCCATCCATAGACAGGGAGACTATGGCTACACCCTC. This sequence encodes CAIHRQGDYGYTL.

In its sample, this clone ranks as medium-sized. V is TRBV10-3 and J is TRBJ2-7; 12 bases are shared with TRBD2. Per the germline V gene, CDR1 is ENHRY and CDR2 is SYGVKD. The CDR3 sequence is 17 residues long. V was clipped by 3 bases and J by 0 bases; unmatched bases: 6. The CDR3 bases are TGTGCCATCAGTGATCCACTAGCGGGAGGTACCTCCTACGAGCAGTACTTC. Translation: CAISDPLAGGTSYEQYF.

In DNA form, the CDR3 reads TGTGCCAGCAGTTACTCAGGGTCTGATACGCAGTATTTT. Translating it yields CASSYSGSDTQYF. The chain recombines TRBV6-5 with TRBJ2-3, with D hard to call. Germline V gene sequence: CDR1 MNHEY, CDR2 SVGAGI. There are 13 residues in the CDR3. V was clipped by 0 bases and J by 6 bases, with 7 bases between them.

The genes are TRBV7-2 and TRBJ2-7; D possibly matches TRBD1 or TRBD2 (6 bases each). Trimming removed 4 bases from V and 5 bases from J, with 18 bases in between. There are 15 residues in the CDR3. Germline CDR1 is SGHTA and CDR2 is FQGNSA. CDR3 residues: CASSSRRGGFDEQYF. The CDR3, as DNA: TGTGCCAGCAGCTCCCGCAGGGGAGGTTTCGACGAGCAGTACTTC.

This clone was detected a few times. V is TRBV6-2 or TRBV6-3 and J is TRBJ1-6, with TRBD1 identical over 10 bases. The CDR3 totals 18 residues. CDR1 and CDR2 from the germline V gene are MNHEY and SVGEGT. V gave up 6 bases and J gave up 0 bases; unmatched junction bases: 8. This CDR3 reads CASRLDRGGSSYNSPLHF. The CDR3 nucleotides are TGTGCCAGCAGGTTGGACAGGGGGGGCAGCTCCTATAATTCACCCCTCCACTTT.

This clone was found a few times. V is TRBV6-4 and J is TRBJ1-5, with 9 bases matching TRBD1. The V gene's germline CDR1 is MRHNA and CDR2 SNTAGT. After removal of 5 bases from V and 2 bases from J, the junction contained 4 bases not matched to a gene. The CDR3 is 15 residues long. In DNA form, the CDR3 reads TGTGCCAGCAGTTTACAGGGGGCGGGCAATCAGCCCCAGCATTTT. Protein product: CASSLQGAGNQPQHF.

V and J are TRBV6-2 or TRBV6-3 and TRBJ1-5; no clear D gene. This CDR3 spans 11 amino acids. The germline gives CDR1 MNHEY, CDR2 SVGEGT. Trimming removed 2 bases at V and 15 bases at J, with 11 bases between. The DNA for the CDR3 is TGTGCCAGCAGTTACCCGAAAGGGCCGCATTTT. Encoded protein: CASSYPKGPHF.

There are many counts of this clone. This chain uses TRBV2 with TRBJ1-4, with unresolved D. CDR1 and CDR2 (germline): SNHLY, FYNNEI. The germline V and J ends were trimmed by 1 base and 1 base, with 13 bases remaining between them. The CDR3 has 17 residues. CDR3 DNA sequence: TGTGCCAGCAGTGAAGGGTTCCCGGATTTAACTAATGAAAAACTGTTTTTT. It encodes CASSEGFPDLTNEKLFF.

Comment on this clone: Other DNA sequences in the same sample also yield this CDR3. V is TRBV4-1 and J is TRBJ2-7; D is unclear. CDR3 length: 14 amino acids. CDR1 MGHRA and CDR2 YSYEKL come from the germline V gene. V was cut by 1 base and J by 2 bases, with 9 bases left in between. The CDR3 here is CASSQGGTPYEQYF. The DNA for the CDR3 is TGCGCCAGCAGCCAAGGAGGCACCCCCTACGAGCAGTACTTC.

By sample fraction, this clone is medium-sized (0.01 to 0.1%). V and J are TRBV10-1 and TRBJ2-1; D possibly uses TRBD1 or TRBD2 (6 bases each). Deletions cut 3 bases from V and 6 bases from J, with 12 bases between. The germline CDR1 and CDR2 sequences are WNHNN and SYGVQD (reference sequence). The CDR3 consists of 14 residues. The CDR3 loop is CASSDGGGCNEQFF. The CDR3 DNA is TGCGCCAGCAGTGACGGGGGCGGGTGCAATGAGCAGTTCTTC.

By sample fraction, this clone is medium-sized. The chain joins TRBV28 to TRBJ1-2; no firm D call. V lost 5 bases and J lost 5, with 15 bases in between. The CDR3 has 14 amino acids. Germline CDR1 and CDR2: MDHEN and SYDVKM. CDR3 coding DNA: TGTGCCAGCAGTCCCCCCAACATAAGATATGGCTACACCTTC. Translated, it gives CASSPPNIRYGYTF.

This clone was detected ten times or more. A read error may account for a junction end that differs from germline. The chain has TRBV7-7 and TRBJ2-5; tentatively, D is TRBD2 (6 bases). Germline-derived CDR1 and CDR2 are SSHAT and FNYEAQ (reference sequence). The CDR3 sequence is 13 residues long. For the CDR3, the DNA is TGTGCTAGCAGCGTCAGGAGGGGAGAGACCCAGTACTTC. Translated: CASSVRRGETQYF.

The gene calls are TRBV7-8 and TRBJ2-2; D might be TRBD2 (6 bases). Trimming shortened V by 0 bases and J by 5 bases, and 13 bases separated the two germline ends. The CDR3 is made up of 16 amino acids. Germline lookup yields CDR1 SGHVS and CDR2 FQNEAQ. The CDR3 region is CASSLAGGAGTGELFF. CDR3 nucleotides: TGTGCCAGCAGCTTAGCTGGAGGGGCAGGGACCGGGGAGCTGTTTTTT. Based on the CDR3 plus reference TRBV7-8 and TRBJ2-2, the full variable domain is GAGVSQSPRYKVAKRGQDVALRCDPISGHVSLFWYQQALGQGPEFLTYFQNEAQLDKSGLPSDRFFAERPEGSVSTLKIQRTQQEDSAVYLCASSLAGGAGTGELFFGEGSRLTVL.

There are a few counts of this clone. V gene TRBV6-1 combines with J gene TRBJ2-2; either TRBD1 or TRBD2 may supply D (5 bases each). V was trimmed by 10 bases and J by 2 bases, leaving 14 bases between them. Germline values: CDR1 MNHNS, CDR2 SASEGT. The CDR3 consists of 14 residues. The CDR3 nucleotides are TGTGCCACTCAAGGGTGGGACAACACCGGGGAGCTGTTTTTT. This codes for CATQGWDNTGELFF.

The chain joins TRBV20-1 to TRBJ2-7, with 10 positions matching TRBD2. The V and J ends lost 5 bases and 2 bases, in that order; junction bases with no gene match: 6. The CDR3 has 14 amino acids. The V gene's germline CDR1 is DFQATT and CDR2 SNEGSKA (reference sequence). CDR3 residues: CSAQREGRPYEQYF. CDR3 in DNA: TGCAGTGCTCAGCGGGAGGGCCGCCCCTACGAGCAGTACTTC.